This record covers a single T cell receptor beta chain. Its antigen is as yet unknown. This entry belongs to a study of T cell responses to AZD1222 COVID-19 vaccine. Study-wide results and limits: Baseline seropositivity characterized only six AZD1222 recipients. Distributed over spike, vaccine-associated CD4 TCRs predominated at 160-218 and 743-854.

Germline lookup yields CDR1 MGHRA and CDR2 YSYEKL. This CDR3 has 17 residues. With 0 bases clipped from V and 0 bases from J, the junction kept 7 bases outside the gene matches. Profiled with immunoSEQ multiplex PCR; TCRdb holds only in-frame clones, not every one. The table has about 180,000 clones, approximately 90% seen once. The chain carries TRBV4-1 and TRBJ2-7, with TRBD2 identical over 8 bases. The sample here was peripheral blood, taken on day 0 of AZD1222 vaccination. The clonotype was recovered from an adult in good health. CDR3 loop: CASSQDPSGSPSYEQYF. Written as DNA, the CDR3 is TGCGCCAGCAGCCAAGATCCCAGCGGGAGTCCCTCCTACGAGCAGTACTTC.